These 22 T cell receptor beta chains share one sample of origin, sequenced in a study of control samples from healthy donors and cancer patients. The table came from immunoSEQ multiplex PCR; TCRdb's copy has only in-frame clones and leaves some out. Here the sample spans 100,000 or so clones, around 89% being singletons. The material sequenced was blood. The source of these receptors is a man aged 30 to 39 in good health.

This chain joins TRBV11-2 and TRBJ1-5; the match to TRBD1 covers 9 bases. This CDR3 contains 13 residues. J lost 11 bases, V lost 6 bases, and 8 bases had no gene match. The V gene's germline CDR1 is SGHAT and CDR2 FQNNGV. Written as DNA, the CDR3 is TGTGCCAGCAGTCGGGACAGGGACTCGACCCAGCATTTT. Residues: CASSRDRDSTQHF.

The V gene is TRBV15, the J gene TRBJ1-1, with D unresolved. V lost 3 bases and J 0 bases, leaving 11 bases between the germline ends. CDR1 is LNHNV and CDR2 is YYDKDF in the germline V gene (reference sequence). The length of the CDR3 is 15 residues. For the CDR3, the DNA is TGTGCCACCAGCAGGGAGCCTACAGTGAACACTGAAGCTTTCTTT. Protein product: CATSREPTVNTEAFF.

This rearrangement joins TRBV9 to TRBJ2-4; D is ambiguous. Germline CDR1 and CDR2: SGDLS and YYNGEE. V gave up 3 bases and J gave up 0 bases, with 13 bases separating them. The CDR3 contains 16 residues. CDR3 protein: CASSAYLSGAKNIQYF. Written as DNA, the CDR3 is TGTGCCAGCAGCGCGTACCTGTCAGGAGCCAAAAACATTCAGTACTTC. The entire variable domain, with the rest obtained from reference TRBV9 and TRBJ2-4, is as follows: DSGVTQTPKHLITATGQRVTLRCSPRSGDLSVYWYQQSLDQGLQFLIQYYNGEERAKGNILERFSAQQFPDLHSELNLSSLELGDSALYFCASSAYLSGAKNIQYFGAGTRLSVL.

The sample holds one count of this clone. The V gene is TRBV28, the J gene TRBJ1-3; D call uncertain. Germline V gene lookup returns CDR1 MDHEN and CDR2 SYDVKM. The germline V and J ends were trimmed by 3 bases and 4 bases, with 10 bases remaining between them. This CDR3 has 14 amino acids. This CDR3 reads CASSFGLGGNTIYF. CDR3 DNA sequence: TGTGCCAGCAGTTTTGGTTTAGGGGGAAACACCATATATTTT.

The chain links TRBV2 to TRBJ2-5, with D possibly matching TRBD1 (6 bases). CDR1 is SNHLY, CDR2 FYNNEI, per germline. V lost 5 bases, J lost 1 base, and 8 bases lay in between. CDR3 length: 13 residues. The CDR3 nucleotides are TGTGCCAGCAGTCGGGACACCCAAGAGACCCAGTACTTC. It is translated as CASSRDTQETQYF.

The chain has TRBV6-2 or TRBV6-3 and TRBJ2-3; the D is unclear. The V gene's germline CDR1 is MNHEY and CDR2 SVGEGT. This CDR3 is 16 amino acids long. Trimming removed 0 bases from V and 2 bases from J, with 12 bases in between. Here the CDR3 DNA reads TGTGCCAGCAGTTACTCGTCGAGACGGCTCACAGATACGCAGTATTTT. Amino acid sequence: CASSYSSRRLTDTQYF.

The chain employs TRBV19 and TRBJ1-5, with D tentatively TRBD1 (5 bases). Trimming stripped 5 bases from V and 2 bases from J, with 19 bases between. In germline, CDR1 is LNHDA, CDR2 SQIVND (reference sequence). The CDR3 is 17 amino acids. The CDR3 DNA follows: TGTGCCAGTAGTCCGGGCCTCACAGGATACGGCAATCAGCCCCAGCATTTT. The encoded protein is CASSPGLTGYGNQPQHF.

J is TRBJ1-2 and V is TRBV7-9; D gene uncertain. The CDR3 is 15 residues long. Germline lookup yields CDR1 SEHNR and CDR2 FQNEAQ (reference sequence). The V end lost 2 bases, the J end lost 4 bases, and 14 bases lay between the germline ends. The CDR3 region is CASSLMRAYCYGYTF. The CDR3 DNA reads TGTGCCAGCAGCTTAATGCGTGCATACTGCTATGGCTACACCTTC.

This clone has a single count. CDR3 sequence: CASTTGQGPWGYTF. The CDR3 DNA sequence: TGTGCCAGTACAACCGGACAGGGGCCGTGGGGCTACACCTTC. This rearrangement joins TRBV19 to TRBJ1-2, with TRBD1 matching 9 bases. V shed 7 bases, J shed 8 bases, and the junction held 11 bases outside the gene matches. The length of the CDR3 is 14 residues. Germline V gene data show CDR1 as LNHDA and CDR2 as SQIVND (reference sequence).

V and J are TRBV5-5 and TRBJ2-2; possibly TRBD2 for D (6 bases). Germline V gene sequence: CDR1 SGHKS, CDR2 YYEKEE (reference sequence). Between the trimmed V and J ends, which lost 6 bases and 3 bases, there was a span of 12 bases. The CDR3 contains 14 residues. Here the CDR3 reads CASNSGRDTGELFF. The DNA for the CDR3 is TGTGCCAGCAATAGCGGACGGGACACCGGGGAGCTGTTTTTT.

The chain couples TRBV6-5 to TRBJ2-1; 8 nucleotides line up with TRBD2. The CDR3 runs 12 residues. J gave up 9 bases and V 6 bases, and 4 bases lay outside the gene matches. The germline V gene has CDR1 MNHEY and CDR2 SVGAGI. CDR3 in amino acids: CASSGTRGEQFF. CDR3 sequence (DNA): TGTGCCAGCAGCGGGACTAGAGGTGAGCAGTTCTTC.

The chain has TRBV11-2 and TRBJ2-7, with 9 bases aligning to TRBD1. CDR3 length: 15 residues. The V and J ends lost 0 bases and 4 bases, in that order; junction bases with no gene match: 4. CDR1 is SGHAT and CDR2 is FQNNGV in the germline V gene. The CDR3 loop is CASSLDGTGIYEQYV. CDR3 DNA: TGTGCCAGCAGCTTAGATGGGACAGGGATTTACGAGCAGTACGTC.

The chain uses TRBV18 and TRBJ2-5, with 8 positions matching TRBD1. Germline V CDR1 and CDR2: KGHSH, LQKENI. This CDR3 is built from 14 residues. The trim removed 6 bases at V and 0 bases at J, leaving 3 bases unmatched. The DNA of the CDR3 is TGTGCCAGCTCCCCGACAGGGGACCAAGAGACCCAGTACTTC. Its translation: CASSPTGDQETQYF.

This clone was picked up one time. CDR3 nucleotide sequence: TGTGCCAGCAGTTTATTCGCCCACTACGAGCAGTACTTC. Protein product: CASSLFAHYEQYF. The rearrangement links TRBV27 to TRBJ2-7; no clear D gene. The germline V gene has CDR1 MNHEY and CDR2 SMNVEV (reference sequence). This CDR3 comprises 13 residues. V was shortened by 1 base and J by 3 bases, with 7 bases between the two germline ends.

The V call is TRBV4-2, the J call TRBJ1-2; D remains unclear. V shed 0 bases and J shed 0 bases, with 5 bases lying between them. Germline V gene data show CDR1 as LGHNA and CDR2 as YNFKEQ. The CDR3 totals 14 residues. The CDR3 is CASSQDYSNYGYTF. The CDR3 nucleotides are TGTGCCAGCAGCCAAGATTACTCTAACTATGGCTACACCTTC.

This clone appeared a single time. The chain couples TRBV28 to TRBJ1-1; D might be TRBD1 (6 bases). Trimming pared 3 bases from V and 1 base from J, leaving 15 bases between. Germline V gene sequence: CDR1 MDHEN, CDR2 SYDVKM. This CDR3 comprises 16 residues. The CDR3 reads CASSLGGARSNTEAFF. The CDR3 DNA sequence: TGTGCCAGCAGTTTGGGGGGCGCGAGATCGAACACTGAAGCTTTCTTT.

The chain couples TRBV29-1 to TRBJ1-2; no firm D call. The CDR3 loop spans 13 amino acids. Germline assignment: CDR1 SQVTM and CDR2 ANQGSEA. The V gene lost 2 bases and the J gene lost 1 base, with 8 bases spanning the gap. The CDR3 DNA follows: TGCAGCGTTGAATCCGGGTATAACTATGGCTACACCTTC. It yields the protein CSVESGYNYGYTF.

For the CDR3, the DNA is TGTGCCAGCAGTTTGGGTTCTCAAGGCGCTTTCTTT. Residues: CASSLGSQGAFF. This chain joins TRBV12-3 or TRBV12-4 and TRBJ1-1; D not certain. The V and J ends lost 3 bases and 11 bases respectively, with 13 bases between them. The CDR3 is made up of 12 amino acids.

This chain connects TRBV5-4 to TRBJ1-2; no reliable D call. CDR3 length: 14 amino acids. V was cut by 2 bases and J by 6 bases, with 14 bases left in between. From germline, CDR1 is SGHNT and CDR2 YYREEE (reference sequence). CDR3 sequence: CASSFLLQLDGYTF. The CDR3 DNA is TGTGCCAGCAGCTTCCTATTGCAGTTAGATGGCTACACCTTC.

This chain joins TRBV11-2 and TRBJ2-7; a weak D match, TRBD1 (5 bases). The CDR3 covers 14 residues. Trimming removed 5 bases from V and 3 bases from J, with 14 bases in between. Germline V CDR1 and CDR2: SGHAT, FQNNGV. Here the CDR3 DNA reads TGTGCCAGCAGCCAGATCGACAGACTCTACGAGCAGTACTTC. Its translation: CASSQIDRLYEQYF.

The chain links TRBV6-5 to TRBJ1-1; no clear D. V was cut by 6 bases and J by 3 bases, with 8 bases left in between. CDR3 length: 12 residues. Looked up from germline, CDR1 is MNHEY and CDR2 is SVGAGI. DNA of the CDR3: TGTGCCAGCAGACCCACAGACACTGAAGCTTTCTTT. Amino acids: CASRPTDTEAFF.

This CDR3 is CASSSTGGHNEQFF. Here the CDR3 DNA reads TGCGCCAGCAGCTCGACAGGAGGACACAATGAGCAGTTCTTC. V is TRBV5-1 and J is TRBJ2-1; weak D call: TRBD1 (6 bases). This CDR3 region has 14 residues. Per germline, CDR1 SGHRS and CDR2 YFSETQ. V lost 3 bases, J lost 5 bases, and 12 bases lay in between.